This is a list of T cell receptor beta chains from one sample in a study of cytomegalovirus exposure and HLA in healthy donors. Assay: immunoSEQ multiplex PCR; the TCRdb copy retains only in-frame clones and omits some. Here the sample spans roughly 150,000 clones, 78% being singletons. Sample: PBMCs. These receptors all come from a woman in her thirties or forties in good health and CMV-seropositive. Both conserved end residues are part of each CDR3. A D gene is named only where the DNA matches it firmly. Clone size is stated in some rows and not others, as once, few, many or a class when expanded.

>.|TRBJ1-2|.|TRBV19
CASSGTGTGSYYGYTF
TGTGCCAGTAGCGGGACCGGGACCGGGAGTTACTATGGCTACACCTTC
>.|TRBJ2-3|TRBD2|TRBV5-1
CASANSGGADTQYF
TGCGCCAGTGCGAATAGCGGGGGCGCAGATACGCAGTATTTT
>few|TRBJ2-2|.|TRBV7-8
CASSSREDTGELFF
TGTGCCAGCAGCTCCAGGGAGGACACCGGGGAGCTGTTTTTT
>.|TRBJ2-7|.|TRBV5-1
CASSLDGLEQYF
TGCGCCAGCAGCTTGGATGGGCTGGAGCAGTACTTC
>.|TRBJ1-1|.|TRBV19
CASCASYPPTEAFF
TGTGCCAGTTGCGCGTCCTACCCCCCCACTGAAGCTTTCTTT
>.|TRBJ1-1|.|TRBV6-1
CASSAHRGVGTEAFF
TGTGCCAGCAGTGCCCACCGCGGGGTAGGAACTGAAGCTTTCTTT
>.|TRBJ2-5|.|TRBV23-1
CARSGPTYQETQYF
TGCGCCAGGTCTGGGCCGACCTACCAAGAGACCCAGTACTTC
>few|TRBJ1-1|.|TRBV4-3
CASSQDDWVKTNEAFF
TGCGCCAGCAGCCAAGACGACTGGGTGAAAACGAATGAAGCTTTCTTT
>.|TRBJ1-2|.|TRBV11-2
CASSLSLGEVLGYTF
TGTGCCAGCAGCTTAAGTTTAGGAGAGGTTTTGGGCTACACCTTC
>.|TRBJ1-4|TRBD1|TRBV4-1
CASSQLFRDSEKLFF
TGCGCCAGCAGCCAACTCTTCCGGGACAGTGAAAAACTGTTTTTT
>.|TRBJ1-3|.|TRBV15
CATTDMTGNTIYF
TGTGCCACCACCGACATGACTGGAAACACCATATATTTT
>.|TRBJ1-1|TRBD1|TRBV6-6
CASSYTGGTTEAFF
TGTGCCAGCAGTTACACAGGGGGGACCACTGAAGCTTTCTTT
>few|TRBJ1-1|.|TRBV5-1
CASSLYPGITTEAFF
TGCGCCAGCAGCTTGTATCCGGGGATTACCACTGAAGCTTTCTTT
>.|TRBJ1-1|TRBD1|TRBV30
CAFRSDRGNTEAFF
TGTGCCTTCCGTTCGGACAGGGGTAACACTGAAGCTTTCTTT
>.|TRBJ1-3|.|TRBV7-3
CASSLSGGYGNTIYF
TGTGCCAGCAGCTTAAGCGGGGGATATGGAAACACCATATATTTT
>.|TRBJ2-7|TRBD2|TRBV2
CASSEAWLAGAYEQYF
TGTGCCAGCAGTGAGGCGTGGCTAGCGGGGGCCTACGAGCAGTACTTC
>.|TRBJ2-5|TRBD2|TRBV19
CASKGWASGAQETQYF
TGTGCCAGTAAAGGGTGGGCTAGCGGGGCCCAAGAGACCCAGTACTTC
>.|TRBJ2-1|TRBD2|TRBV4-3
CASSQDLAGGPGGDEQFF
TGCGCCAGCAGCCAAGACCTAGCGGGGGGTCCCGGAGGAGATGAGCAGTTCTTC
>.|TRBJ2-1|TRBD2|TRBV7-8
CASSLALGHGGNEQFF
TGTGCCAGCAGCTTAGCCCTCGGACACGGGGGGAATGAGCAGTTCTTC
>.|TRBJ1-1|.|TRBV4-1
CASSRNKNTEAFF
TGCGCCAGCAGCCGAAACAAGAACACTGAAGCTTTCTTT
>.|TRBJ2-1|.|TRBV27
CASREGVSYNEQFF
TGTGCCAGCAGGGAGGGAGTATCCTACAATGAGCAGTTCTTC
>once|TRBJ1-1|.|TRBV29-1
CSVEGPLAGRTEAFF
TGCAGCGTTGAAGGTCCCCTCGCGGGACGCACTGAAGCTTTCTTT
>.|TRBJ2-5|TRBD1|TRBV7-8
CASSRDRDQETQYF
TGTGCCAGCAGCCGGGACAGGGACCAAGAGACCCAGTACTTC
>.|TRBJ1-1|.|TRBV7-3
CASSLEGNTEAFF
TGTGCCAGCAGCTTAGAGGGAAACACTGAAGCTTTCTTT
>.|TRBJ2-2|TRBD2|TRBV28
CASSLYGGAGELFF
TGTGCCAGCAGTTTATATGGGGGGGCCGGGGAGCTGTTTTTT
>.|TRBJ2-3|TRBD2|TRBV5-6
CASSLVGGGADTQYF
TGTGCCAGCAGCTTGGTTGGCGGGGGGGCCGATACGCAGTATTTT
>.|TRBJ2-1|.|TRBV21-1
CASSKGENSGGKYNEQFF
TGTGCCAGCAGCAAAGGGGAAAATAGCGGGGGGAAATACAATGAGCAGTTCTTC
>once|TRBJ2-5|TRBD2|TRBV29-1
CSVDAGGETQYF
TGCAGCGTTGACGCGGGAGGTGAGACCCAGTACTTC
>.|TRBJ2-3|TRBD1|TRBV11-3
CASSLGTGGRARDTQYF
TGTGCCAGCAGCTTGGGGACAGGGGGCCGGGCACGGGATACGCAGTATTTT
>.|TRBJ1-1|.|TRBV5-8
CASSLVSLLAFF
TGTGCCAGCAGCTTGGTTAGCCTCTTGGCTTTCTTT
>.|TRBJ1-1|TRBD1|TRBV29-1
CSGGTGMNTEAFF
TGCAGCGGCGGGACAGGAATGAACACTGAAGCTTTCTTT
>.|TRBJ2-6|.|TRBV5-1
CASSLEGAGANVLTF
TGCGCCAGCAGCCTTGAAGGGGCTGGGGCCAACGTCCTGACTTTC
>once|TRBJ2-1|.|TRBV11-2
CASSFSLDAYNEQFF
TGTGCCAGCAGCTTTTCGCTAGATGCCTACAATGAGCAGTTCTTC
>.|TRBJ2-2|TRBD1|TRBV5-4
CASSFFGQGRDTGELFF
TGTGCCAGCAGCTTTTTTGGACAGGGTCGGGACACCGGGGAGCTGTTTTTT
>.|TRBJ2-6|.|TRBV5-6
CASPLGARGANVLTF
TGTGCCAGTCCCCTTGGGGCGCGTGGGGCCAACGTCCTGACTTTC
>.|TRBJ2-5|TRBD2|TRBV19
CASTTVAGGPLETQYF
TGTGCCAGTACAACGGTAGCGGGGGGGCCATTGGAGACCCAGTACTTC
>.|TRBJ1-4|.|TRBV30
CAWSVQGSGEKLFF
TGTGCCTGGAGTGTACAGGGTTCGGGAGAAAAACTGTTTTTT
>.|TRBJ2-2|TRBD2|TRBV7-3
CASSYESSGGATSTGELFF
TGTGCCAGCAGCTACGAGTCTAGCGGGGGGGCGACGAGCACCGGGGAGCTGTTTTTT
>.|TRBJ2-7|TRBD2|TRBV7-2
CASTLASGAYYEQYF
TGTGCCAGCACTTTGGCTAGCGGGGCCTACTACGAGCAGTACTTC
>.|TRBJ2-7|.|TRBV10-3
CAISPVAEGPNEQYF
TGTGCCATCAGCCCAGTAGCGGAAGGACCCAACGAGCAGTACTTC
>.|TRBJ1-1|.|TRBV29-1
CSVTPVTTQTEAFF
TGCAGCGTCACCCCGGTTACTACTCAAACTGAAGCTTTCTTT